Below, 3 T cell receptor beta chains from the same sample are listed, as sequenced in a study of cytomegalovirus exposure and HLA in healthy donors. Amplification used 60 Vbeta primers and 13 Jbeta primers. Libraries were prepared by immunoSEQ multiplex PCR; TCRdb keeps only in-frame clonotypes and omits some of them. The sample shows 150,000 to 200,000 clones, around 62% of them seen only once. Sequenced input: PBMCs. These receptors all come from a man aged 40-50 years in good health and CMV-seronegative.

The chain employs TRBV9 and TRBJ2-7; 7 bases are a match to TRBD2. J was trimmed by 0 bases and V by 3 bases; bases with no gene match: 9. Germline V gene lookup returns CDR1 SGDLS and CDR2 YYNGEE. CDR3 length: 16 residues. The CDR3 loop is CASSAGSGGFSYEQYF. The CDR3, as DNA: TGTGCCAGCAGCGCCGGGTCGGGGGGTTTCTCCTACGAGCAGTACTTC. Variable domain in full (rest from reference TRBV9 and TRBJ2-7): DSGVTQTPKHLITATGQRVTLRCSPRSGDLSVYWYQQSLDQGLQFLIQYYNGEERAKGNILERFSAQQFPDLHSELNLSSLELGDSALYFCASSAGSGGFSYEQYFGPGTRLTVT.

The J gene is TRBJ2-1, the V gene TRBV10-2, with D maybe TRBD2 (5 bases). Germline CDR1 is WSHSY and CDR2 is SAAADI. The CDR3 extends over 15 amino acids. The V gene lost 2 bases and the J gene lost 6 bases, with 14 bases spanning the gap. This CDR3 is CASSENGGRGNEQFF. CDR3 bases: TGCGCCAGCAGTGAGAACGGAGGTCGAGGCAATGAGCAGTTCTTC.

The rearrangement links TRBV11-3 to TRBJ2-5; weak D call: TRBD1 (6 bases). CDR3 size: 15 residues. CDR1 and CDR2 from the germline V gene are SGHNT and YENEEA. V dropped 1 base and J dropped 7 bases, with 16 bases sitting between them. The CDR3 DNA reads TGTGCCAGCAGCTTAGCCCCCTTCGACAGGTTGACCCAGTACTTC. Residues: CASSLAPFDRLTQYF.